This entry describes one T cell receptor (beta chain). According to the study, TCR beta libraries were built with iRepertoire HTBI primers and CDR3-region Arm-PCR. TCRdb re-called the multiplex PCR reads with MiXCR, one entry per CDR3 protein. The sample has around 450,000 distinct CDR3 sequences; 14% to 15% are singletons. The CDR3 is 12 amino acids. V lost 6 bases and J lost 5, with 12 bases in between. Per the germline V gene, CDR1 is DFQATT and CDR2 is SNEGSKA (reference sequence). Documented time point: newly diagnosed GD, antithyroid drugs for less than 3 months. After RNA was extracted from PBMCs, the TCR library was made from it. The data are from a study of regulatory T cells in long-lasting Graves disease. The sample also formed part of further work on T cells in Graves' hyperthyroidism and ophthalmopathy. Per that paper: Within blood appeared most thyroid clonotypes that had expanded above 0.001. Stable hyperthyroidism was told apart from ophthalmopathy by a model built on 13 V-J features. It was a median about seven months before onset that the model predicted ophthalmopathy.

The chain uses TRBV20-1 and TRBJ2-3, with unresolved D. This clonotype was obtained from a woman aged 40 to 49 with Graves disease. This material consisted of peripheral blood mononuclear cells (PBMCs), taken at new diagnosis, from a patient treated with antithyroid drugs. For the CDR3, the DNA is TGCAGTGCGGGGTTTGGTGGAGATACGCAGTATTTT. Protein: CSAGFGGDTQYF.